The 27 T cell receptor beta chains listed next were all sequenced from one sample in a study of blood T cell repertoires in COVID-19. Measured with immunoSEQ multiplex PCR; TCRdb has only the in-frame clones, and not every one. The table lists fewer than 400,000 clones, 80% to 90% of them singletons. Sequencing input: PBMCs or T cells enriched from blood (not recorded which). The receptor source for this set is a man aged 25-45 years who had recovered from COVID-19.

V and J are TRBV12-3 or TRBV12-4 and TRBJ2-5; TRBD2 might be the D (5 bases). V was shortened by 5 bases and J by 5 bases, with 9 bases between the two germline ends. This CDR3 is built from 12 residues. The CDR3 coding sequence is TGTGCCAGCAGTCTCAGAGGGGAGACCCAGTACTTC. Translated, it gives CASSLRGETQYF.

The chain has TRBV7-2 and TRBJ1-2; TRBD1 matches at 8 bases. The CDR3 is 14 residues long. Losses at the gene ends were 1 base for V and 8 bases for J; bases not matched to a gene: 6. From germline, CDR1 is SGHTA and CDR2 FQGNSA. DNA of the CDR3: TGTGCCAGCAGCTTAGAGACAGGGGTGGGAGGCTACACCTTC. Translating gives CASSLETGVGGYTF.

The CDR3 DNA sequence: TGCGCCAGCAGCGTACAGGGGGAAAGAAACTATGGCTACACCTTC. Protein: CASSVQGERNYGYTF. The chain has TRBV5-1 and TRBJ1-2; TRBD1 agrees at 8 bases. The CDR3 consists of 15 residues. Losses at the gene ends were 4 bases for V and 2 bases for J; bases not matched to a gene: 7. The germline CDR1 and CDR2 sequences are SGHRS and YFSETQ.

This chain uses TRBV19 with TRBJ1-5; possibly TRBD1 for D (5 bases). The length of the CDR3 is 17 residues. Germline CDR1 LNHDA, CDR2 SQIVND (reference sequence). V was shortened by 8 bases and J by 2 bases, with 22 bases between the two germline ends. CDR3 loop: CASSDPGIIVGNQPQHF. The CDR3, as DNA: TGTGCCAGTTCGGATCCAGGGATAATAGTCGGCAATCAGCCCCAGCATTTT.

This chain uses TRBV27 with TRBJ2-1; TRBD1 might be the D (6 bases). Trimming cost V 6 bases and J 6 bases, with 24 bases left between them. Germline CDR1 is MNHEY and CDR2 is SMNVEV (reference sequence). The CDR3 consists of 17 residues. CDR3 nucleotides: TGTGCCAGCAGCGATCTTCCTGGGACATCGAAGGGCAATGAGCAGTTCTTC. Its translation: CASSDLPGTSKGNEQFF.

The rearrangement links TRBV5-4 to TRBJ1-1; D remains ambiguous. V shed 0 bases and J shed 0 bases, with 9 bases lying between them. Germline lookup yields CDR1 SGHNT and CDR2 YYREEE (reference sequence). This CDR3 is 15 amino acids long. The CDR3 region has the DNA TGTGCCAGCAGCTTGGATCCCGGGGTGAACACTGAAGCTTTCTTT. As protein: CASSLDPGVNTEAFF.

The chain recombines TRBV10-3 with TRBJ2-7; TRBD1 is a possible D gene (5 bases). V lost 0 bases to trimming and J lost 2 bases, with 14 bases between them. Germline lookup yields CDR1 ENHRY and CDR2 SYGVKD. The CDR3 is made up of 16 amino acids. The CDR3 sequence: CAISESGNRTPYEQYF. The CDR3 DNA is TGTGCCATCAGTGAGTCGGGGAACAGGACACCCTACGAGCAGTACTTC.

The rearrangement uses TRBV7-3 and TRBJ2-1, with 14 bases matching TRBD2. Germline trimming cut 3 bases from V and 6 bases from J; bases unmatched to any gene: 7. CDR1 SGHTA and CDR2 FQGTGA come from the germline V gene. CDR3 length: 17 amino acids. The CDR3 here is CASSFRPGTSGGNEQFF. CDR3 nucleotide sequence: TGTGCCAGCAGCTTCCGTCCCGGGACTAGCGGGGGCAATGAGCAGTTCTTC.

This clone has only one observation. The chain employs TRBV5-6 and TRBJ2-7; possibly TRBD2 for D (7 bases). The germline V and J ends were trimmed by 4 bases and 0 bases, with 14 bases remaining between them. The CDR3 consists of 15 residues. Germline CDR1 reads SGHDT; CDR2 reads YYEEEE. The CDR3: CASSRGAGRSYEQYF. The CDR3 coding sequence is TGTGCCAGCAGCCGGGGGGCGGGCCGCTCCTACGAGCAGTACTTC.

This chain links TRBV27 with TRBJ1-1; 8 bases are shared with TRBD1. V was pared by 3 bases and J by 5 bases, with 5 bases of the junction left unmatched. CDR3 length: 14 residues. Germline CDR1 MNHEY, CDR2 SMNVEV (reference sequence). The DNA for the CDR3 is TGTGCCAGCAGTTTCACAGGGGGTAGGACTGAAGCTTTCTTT. It codes for CASSFTGGRTEAFF.

V and J are TRBV6-6 and TRBJ2-7, with 9 bases that match TRBD1. Germline lookup yields CDR1 MNHNY and CDR2 SVGAGI (reference sequence). Germline trimming cut 6 bases from V and 5 bases from J; bases unmatched to any gene: 11. The CDR3 spans 15 residues. The chain's CDR3 is CASRKSGTGPHEQYF. The CDR3 nucleotides are TGTGCCAGCAGAAAATCCGGGACAGGGCCTCACGAGCAGTACTTC.

The J gene is TRBJ1-6, the V gene TRBV9, with D possibly matching TRBD1 (6 bases). Germline values: CDR1 SGDLS, CDR2 YYNGEE. Trimming took off 0 bases at V and 8 bases at J, with 9 bases between the two ends. This CDR3 is built from 14 residues. CDR3 residues: CASSVVAGDSPLHF. The CDR3 nucleotides are TGTGCCAGCAGCGTAGTCGCAGGGGATTCACCCCTCCACTTT.

This rearrangement joins TRBV7-9 to TRBJ1-2; D possibly corresponds to TRBD1 (6 bases). Trimming took 0 bases from V and 7 from J, leaving 12 bases between them. The CDR3 loop spans 14 amino acids. Germline CDR1 SEHNR, CDR2 FQNEAQ (reference sequence). In DNA, the CDR3 is TGTGCCAGCAGCTTAGCGCACAGGGTTGGTGGCTACACCTTC. This translates into CASSLAHRVGGYTF.

The gene calls are TRBV2 and TRBJ1-2, with D perhaps TRBD1 (6 bases). This CDR3 comprises 15 residues. The V end lost 8 bases, the J end lost 2 bases, and 18 bases lay between the germline ends. Germline values: CDR1 SNHLY, CDR2 FYNNEI. The CDR3 DNA reads as TGTGCCAGCGTCGTCAATCGGGGGGCGAACTATGGCTACACCTTC. It encodes CASVVNRGANYGYTF.

The chain recombines TRBV4-1 with TRBJ2-7, with TRBD1 matching over 8 bases. Per the germline V gene, CDR1 is MGHRA and CDR2 is YSYEKL. This CDR3 is 14 amino acids long. The V segment lost 3 bases and the J segment 3 bases; nucleotides outside the gene matches: 4. CDR3 region: CASSHGQGVYEQYF. The CDR3 DNA follows: TGCGCCAGCAGCCACGGACAGGGAGTCTACGAGCAGTACTTC.

CDR3 residues: CASSATDRGTNEKLFF. The CDR3 coding sequence is TGTGCCAGCAGCGCCACGGACAGGGGCACTAATGAAAAACTGTTTTTT. The chain combines TRBV11-2 with TRBJ1-4; TRBD1 matches 9 bases. The CDR3 runs 16 residues. V lost 5 bases to trimming and J lost 2 bases; unmatched junction nucleotides: 6. Germline V gene lookup returns CDR1 SGHAT and CDR2 FQNNGV.

J is TRBJ1-1 and V is TRBV7-8, with a weak D call TRBD1 (5 bases). Germline V gene sequence: CDR1 SGHVS, CDR2 FQNEAQ. Trimming left V 6 bases short and J 7 bases short, with 15 bases between. This CDR3 is built from 13 residues. In nucleotides, the CDR3 is TGTGCCAGCAGTTGGTTGGGGGGGAGTGAAGCTTTCTTT. This gives the protein CASSWLGGSEAFF.

The J gene is TRBJ1-1, the V gene TRBV15, with a possible D match to TRBD1 (5 bases). CDR3 length: 16 amino acids. The V and J ends lost 0 bases and 1 base respectively, with 12 bases between them. The V gene's germline CDR1 is LNHNV and CDR2 YYDKDF (reference sequence). CDR3 sequence: CATSRDGAAQNTEAFF. DNA for the CDR3: TGTGCCACCAGCAGAGATGGGGCAGCCCAGAACACTGAAGCTTTCTTT.

The chain uses TRBV30 and TRBJ1-4, with D possibly TRBD1 on 6 matching bases. V was clipped by 3 bases and J by 2 bases, with 13 bases between them. This CDR3 is built from 15 residues. CDR1 and CDR2 (germline): GTSNPN, SVGIG (reference sequence). The CDR3: CAWSGGLWTNEKLFF. The CDR3 DNA follows: TGTGCCTGGAGCGGGGGGCTTTGGACTAATGAAAAACTGTTTTTT.

This clone appeared a single time. The chain joins TRBV7-9 to TRBJ1-2; D is undetermined. CDR3 length: 16 residues. Germline V gene lookup returns CDR1 SEHNR and CDR2 FQNEAQ (reference sequence). V dropped 1 base and J dropped 2 bases, with 14 bases sitting between them. CDR3 nucleotides: TGTGCCAGCAGCTTAGAGAGGGTATCTTCCAACTATGGCTACACCTTC. Protein product: CASSLERVSSNYGYTF.

The gene calls are TRBV9 and TRBJ2-5, with TRBD1 as a possible D gene (6 bases). V lost 4 bases, J lost 1 base, and 11 bases lay in between. Germline-derived CDR1 and CDR2 are SGDLS and YYNGEE. This CDR3 spans 14 amino acids. CDR3 protein: CASSIGQRQETQYF. The CDR3 nucleotides read TGTGCCAGCAGCATAGGACAGCGCCAAGAGACCCAGTACTTC.

The J gene is TRBJ2-3, the V gene TRBV5-4; TRBD2 agrees at 10 bases. This CDR3 contains 15 residues. Germline V lookup: CDR1 SGHNT, CDR2 YYREEE (reference sequence). The J segment lost 4 bases and the V segment lost 5 bases, leaving 7 bases of the junction unmatched. CDR3 sequence (DNA): TGTGCCAGCAGACCGAGCGGGGGGGGGTCAGATACGCAGTATTTT. The encoded protein is CASRPSGGGSDTQYF.

The chain couples TRBV6-1 to TRBJ1-6; D possibly corresponds to TRBD1 (5 bases). This CDR3 has 15 amino acids. The germline V gene has CDR1 MNHNS and CDR2 SASEGT. The V end lost 2 bases, the J end lost 10 bases, and 15 bases lay between the germline ends. Written as DNA, the CDR3 is TGTGCCAGCAGTGAAAAAACGGGAGAGGGGTCACCCCTCCACTTT. Its protein product is CASSEKTGEGSPLHF.

This clone was observed a few times. The CDR3 spells CASSLRGDEQYF. The CDR3 coding sequence is TGTGCCAGCAGCTTACGGGGTGACGAGCAGTACTTC. V gene TRBV11-1 combines with J gene TRBJ2-7, with D maybe TRBD2 (5 bases). The germline gives CDR1 SGHAT, CDR2 FQDESV (reference sequence). The CDR3 is made up of 12 amino acids. Trimming stripped 2 bases from V and 5 bases from J, with 7 bases between.

This sequence joins TRBV5-6 and TRBJ2-6; 7 bases line up with TRBD1. The CDR3 totals 18 residues. Looked up from germline, CDR1 is SGHDT and CDR2 is YYEEEE. V shed 4 bases, J shed 0 bases, and the junction held 10 bases outside the gene matches. Here the CDR3 reads CASSPGQTTNSGANVLTF. CDR3 in DNA: TGTGCCAGCAGCCCGGGACAGACGACGAACTCTGGGGCCAACGTCCTGACTTTC.

As concerns this clone: Distinct nucleotide sequences in the sample also encode this CDR3. This CDR3 is CASSERVRGYGYTF. Here the CDR3 DNA reads TGTGCCAGCAGTGAACGCGTTAGGGGCTATGGCTACACCTTC. V gene TRBV2 combines with J gene TRBJ1-2, with D tentatively TRBD1 (5 bases). Germline V gene data show CDR1 as SNHLY and CDR2 as FYNNEI. The germline V and J ends were trimmed by 2 bases and 4 bases, with 11 bases remaining between them. The length of the CDR3 is 14 residues.

The chain carries TRBV4-3 and TRBJ1-2; tentatively, D is TRBD1 (6 bases). The V gene lost 0 bases and the J gene lost 2 bases, with 10 bases spanning the gap. The CDR3 extends over 15 amino acids. CDR1 is LGHNA and CDR2 is YSLEER in the germline V gene. As DNA, the CDR3 is TGCGCCAGCAGCCAAGATTGGGGGGGCAACTATGGCTACACCTTC. This encodes CASSQDWGGNYGYTF.